A single sample gave rise to the 27 T cell receptor beta chains below, sequenced in a study of blood T cell repertoires in COVID-19. TCRdb keeps only in-frame clones here, not all; method: immunoSEQ multiplex PCR. The profile shows under 250,000 clones, around four fifths of them singletons. The sequenced material came from peripheral blood. These receptors were taken from a woman between 65 and 79 years old with COVID-19, enrolled during active disease.

The rearrangement uses TRBV6-5 and TRBJ1-2, with 7 nucleotides matching TRBD1. Germline CDR1 reads MNHEY; CDR2 reads SVGAGI. V was pared by 6 bases and J by 8 bases, with 3 bases of the junction left unmatched. The CDR3 consists of 11 residues. The CDR3 spells CASRRQGGYTF. CDR3 sequence (DNA): TGTGCCAGCAGGCGACAGGGAGGCTACACCTTC.

The rearrangement joins TRBV7-9 to TRBJ1-1; 7 bases are a match to TRBD1. Trimming took 0 bases from V and 1 from J; bases not matched to a gene: 2. This CDR3 comprises 15 residues. Germline CDR1 and CDR2: SEHNR and FQNEAQ (reference sequence). CDR3 DNA: TGTGCCAGCAGCTTAGCGAAGGGGGCGAACACTGAAGCTTTCTTT. Its protein product is CASSLAKGANTEAFF.

The rearrangement links TRBV14 to TRBJ1-1; possibly TRBD1 for D (5 bases). Germline V CDR1 and CDR2: SGHDN, FVKESK. The CDR3 contains 16 residues. The V end lost 0 bases, the J end lost 5 bases, and 16 bases lay between the germline ends. The CDR3 protein is CASSQDRYAGETEAFF. The DNA of the CDR3 is TGTGCCAGCAGCCAAGATAGGTATGCGGGGGAGACTGAAGCTTTCTTT.

The J gene is TRBJ1-4, the V gene TRBV3-1 (or the pseudogene TRBV3-2), with a weak D call TRBD1 (6 bases). CDR3 length: 19 amino acids. V lost 0 bases to trimming and J lost 1 base, with 18 bases between them. Germline V CDR1 and CDR2: LGHDT, YNNKEL (reference sequence). CDR3 sequence reads: CASSQEQGRGVRTNEKLFF. CDR3 DNA: TGTGCCAGCAGCCAAGAACAGGGTAGAGGGGTTAGAACTAATGAAAAACTGTTTTTT.

Of note for this clone: One end of the junction varies from germline; a read error may be responsible. The V and J genes are TRBV14 and TRBJ2-5, with a possible D match to TRBD2 (7 bases). The CDR3 totals 21 residues. The germline V gene has CDR1 SGHDN and CDR2 FVKESK. In DNA, the CDR3 is TGTCCCAGCCCCCAAGACGACTTAAGACCGCGCGGGAGAGGGGGTCAAGAGACCCAGTACTTC. Amino acids: CPSPQDDLRPRGRGGQETQYF. Supplemented by reference TRBV14 and TRBJ2-5, the full variable domain reads EAGVTQFPSHSVIEKGQTVTLRCDPISGHDNLYWYRRVMGKEIKFLLHFVKESKQDESGMPNNRFLAERTGGTYSTLKVQPAELEDSGVYFCPSPQDDLRPRGRGGQETQYFGPGTRLLVL.

This chain joins TRBV10-1 and TRBJ2-1, with TRBD2 identical over 15 bases. Trimming at V came to 6 bases and at J to 6 bases, leaving 9 bases not matched to a gene. There are 17 residues in the CDR3. The germline CDR1 and CDR2 sequences are WNHNN and SYGVQD (reference sequence). The CDR3 DNA reads TGCGCCAGCAGCACCGGACTAGCGGGAGGGTACACCAATGAGCAGTTCTTC. It specifies CASSTGLAGGYTNEQFF.

V usage is TRBV15 and J usage is TRBJ1-1, with no clear D. This CDR3 comprises 13 residues. The V gene lost 2 bases and the J gene lost 3 bases, with 7 bases spanning the gap. Per the germline V gene, CDR1 is LNHNV and CDR2 is YYDKDF (reference sequence). The CDR3: CATSRQRDTEAFF. In DNA form, the CDR3 reads TGTGCCACCAGCAGACAGCGGGACACTGAAGCTTTCTTT.

The rearrangement links TRBV15 to TRBJ2-6; TRBD2 matches 7 bases. The V segment lost 3 bases and the J segment 4 bases; nucleotides outside the gene matches: 12. CDR3 size: 18 residues. Germline CDR1 and CDR2: LNHNV and YYDKDF (reference sequence). The CDR3 region has the DNA TGTGCCACCAGCAGGTCTAGCGGCCCAACGAGAGGGGCCAACGTCCTGACTTTC. It specifies CATSRSSGPTRGANVLTF. Full variable domain (outside the CDR3, taken from reference TRBV15 and TRBJ2-6): DAMVIQNPRYQVTQFGKPVTLSCSQTLNHNVMYWYQQKSSQAPKLLFHYYDKDFNNEADTPDNFQSRRPNTSFCFLDIRSPGLGDTAMYLCATSRSSGPTRGANVLTFGAGSRLTVL.

The rearrangement uses TRBV7-8 and TRBJ1-1; 7 bases match TRBD1. The CDR3 runs 15 residues. V lost 5 bases to trimming and J lost 0 bases; unmatched junction nucleotides: 6. Per germline, CDR1 SGHVS and CDR2 FQNEAQ. The chain's CDR3 is CASSRPGGLNTEAFF. The CDR3 DNA follows: TGTGCCAGCAGCCGACCAGGGGGATTGAACACTGAAGCTTTCTTT.

The chain recombines TRBV2 with TRBJ2-3; 7 bases match TRBD2. CDR1 SNHLY and CDR2 FYNNEI come from the germline V gene. V lost 2 bases to trimming and J lost 2 bases; unmatched junction nucleotides: 4. The CDR3 loop spans 15 amino acids. The CDR3 coding sequence is TGTGCCAGCAGTGAATTGGGAGGGTACACAGATACGCAGTATTTT. The encoded protein is CASSELGGYTDTQYF.

The rearrangement links TRBV14 to TRBJ1-2, with D uncertain. The length of the CDR3 is 15 residues. V lost 0 bases and J lost 6, with 14 bases in between. CDR1 is SGHDN, CDR2 FVKESK, per germline. CDR3 DNA: TGTGCCAGCAGCCAAGATGCGGGGTACGTGGATGGCTACACCTTC. Its protein product is CASSQDAGYVDGYTF.

Details on this clone: The sample carries other DNA sequences with the same CDR3. The chain joins TRBV7-2 to TRBJ2-1, with 7 bases fitting TRBD1. Trimming at V came to 4 bases and at J to 6 bases, leaving 6 bases not matched to a gene. Germline V gene data show CDR1 as SGHTA and CDR2 as FQGNSA. The CDR3 totals 14 residues. The CDR3 DNA reads TGTGCCAGCAGCTCTAGTGGGACAGCCAATGAGCAGTTCTTC. Its translation: CASSSSGTANEQFF.

The chain has TRBV18 and TRBJ2-1; 7 nucleotides agree with TRBD1. CDR3 size: 15 residues. After removal of 3 bases from V and 8 bases from J, the junction contained 10 bases not matched to a gene. Germline CDR1 is KGHSH and CDR2 is LQKENI. The CDR3 DNA reads TGTGCCAGCTCACCTGGACAGGTTATAGACCATGAGCAGTTCTTC. Translating it yields CASSPGQVIDHEQFF. Based on the CDR3 plus reference TRBV18 and TRBJ2-1, the full variable domain is NAGVMQNPRHLVRRRGQEARLRCSPMKGHSHVYWYRQLPEEGLKFMVYLQKENIIDESGMPKERFSAEFPKEGPSILRIQQVVRGDSAAYFCASSPGQVIDHEQFFGPGTRLTVL.

The chain recombines TRBV28 with TRBJ1-1; 8 bases line up with TRBD1. The trim removed 6 bases at V and 1 base at J, leaving 4 bases unmatched. Germline V gene sequence: CDR1 MDHEN, CDR2 SYDVKM. This CDR3 is built from 14 residues. The CDR3 nucleotides read TGTGCCAGCAGGACCGGGACAGGGAACACTGAAGCTTTCTTT. It codes for CASRTGTGNTEAFF.

In nucleotides, the CDR3 is TGTGCCAGCAGCGGGTGGGGCAGGGGGGAGACCCAGTACTTC. Protein sequence: CASSGWGRGETQYF. The chain has TRBV5-4 and TRBJ2-5, with 7 bases fitting TRBD1. Per germline, CDR1 SGHNT and CDR2 YYREEE (reference sequence). The ends lost 4 bases at V and 5 bases at J; junction bases unmatched: 8. The CDR3 length is 14 residues.

The V and J genes are TRBV29-1 and TRBJ2-3, with TRBD2 matching over 8 bases. The CDR3 consists of 13 residues. The V and J ends lost 5 bases and 2 bases, in that order; junction bases with no gene match: 3. Germline V gives CDR1 SQVTM, CDR2 ANQGSEA. This CDR3 is CSVKREFTDTQYF. Written as DNA, the CDR3 is TGCAGCGTTAAGCGGGAGTTCACAGATACGCAGTATTTT.

This chain uses TRBV5-1 with TRBJ2-7; TRBD2 is a possible D gene (6 bases). CDR3 length: 15 residues. Looked up from germline, CDR1 is SGHRS and CDR2 is YFSETQ. Trimming removed 0 bases from V and 2 bases from J, with 12 bases in between. In DNA, the CDR3 is TGCGCCAGCAGCTTGGACGGGAGACCACCCTACGAGCAGTACTTC. The encoded protein is CASSLDGRPPYEQYF. Filled out from reference TRBV5-1 and TRBJ2-7, the complete variable domain reads KAGVTQTPRYLIKTRGQQVTLSCSPISGHRSVSWYQQTPGQGLQFLFEYFSETQRNKGNFPGRFSGRQFSNSRSEMNVSTLELGDSALYLCASSLDGRPPYEQYFGPGTRLTVT.

The chain employs TRBV7-3 and TRBJ2-1; no firm D call. V lost 2 bases to trimming and J lost 6 bases, with 8 bases between them. Germline V gene data show CDR1 as SGHTA and CDR2 as FQGTGA. The length of the CDR3 is 13 residues. The CDR3 DNA reads TGTGCCAGCAGCTTAGCGCCTAGCAATGAGCAGTTCTTC. This gives the protein CASSLAPSNEQFF.

The chain employs TRBV19 and TRBJ2-3; TRBD2 might be the D (6 bases). Trimming cost V 7 bases and J 2 bases, with 16 bases left between them. This CDR3 has 15 amino acids. Germline V gene sequence: CDR1 LNHDA, CDR2 SQIVND (reference sequence). CDR3 in amino acids: CASNTGGGITDTQYF. The CDR3 DNA follows: TGTGCCAGTAATACAGGAGGAGGGATCACAGATACGCAGTATTTT.

This clone was counted only a few times. The chain's CDR3 is CSAGIAGRQYF. CDR3 DNA: TGCAGTGCTGGGATTGCCGGGAGGCAGTACTTC. The chain employs TRBV20-1 and TRBJ2-7, with D possibly being TRBD2 (6 bases). Trimming shortened V by 5 bases and J by 9 bases, and 14 bases separated the two germline ends. The germline V gene has CDR1 DFQATT and CDR2 SNEGSKA (reference sequence). The CDR3 has 11 amino acids.

This chain uses TRBV7-2 with TRBJ1-2, with a possible D match to TRBD1 (6 bases). CDR3 length: 13 amino acids. Looked up from germline, CDR1 is SGHTA and CDR2 is FQGNSA. Deletions cut 5 bases from V and 7 bases from J, with 14 bases between. This chain's CDR3 is CASSPGQLGGYTF. CDR3 nucleotides: TGTGCCAGCAGCCCGGGACAACTTGGTGGCTACACCTTC.

The genes are TRBV25-1 and TRBJ1-1; D call uncertain. CDR3 length: 15 amino acids. Between the trimmed V and J ends, which lost 1 base and 1 base, there was a span of 10 bases. The germline V gene encodes CDR1 MGHDK and CDR2 SYGVNS. CDR3 in amino acids: CASSEFQAGNTEAFF. The DNA of the CDR3 is TGTGCCAGCAGTGAATTCCAGGCAGGGAACACTGAAGCTTTCTTT. Full variable domain (rest looked up from reference TRBV25-1 and TRBJ1-1): EADIYQTPRYLVIGTGKKITLECSQTMGHDKMYWYQQDPGMELHLIHYSYGVNSTEKGDLSSESTVSRIRTEHFPLTLESARPSHTSQYLCASSEFQAGNTEAFFGQGTRLTVV.

The chain joins TRBV25-1 to TRBJ1-4; weak D call: TRBD1 (6 bases). Germline loops: CDR1 MGHDK, CDR2 SYGVNS. V dropped 5 bases and J dropped 7 bases, with 17 bases sitting between them. The CDR3 covers 15 residues. CDR3 protein: CASSHRELAFEKLFF. DNA of the CDR3: TGTGCCAGCAGTCACAGGGAATTGGCTTTTGAAAAACTGTTTTTT. Complete variable domain (other parts from reference TRBV25-1 and TRBJ1-4): EADIYQTPRYLVIGTGKKITLECSQTMGHDKMYWYQQDPGMELHLIHYSYGVNSTEKGDLSSESTVSRIRTEHFPLTLESARPSHTSQYLCASSHRELAFEKLFFGSGTQLSVL.

The chain combines TRBV5-1 with TRBJ2-7, with D possibly TRBD2 on 5 matching bases. There are 15 residues in the CDR3. Trimming took 0 bases from V and 0 from J, leaving 10 bases between them. Germline V gives CDR1 SGHRS, CDR2 YFSETQ. CDR3 amino acids: CASSLDASSSYEQYF. The CDR3 coding sequence is TGCGCCAGCAGCTTGGACGCTAGCAGCTCCTACGAGCAGTACTTC.

V and J are TRBV5-8 and TRBJ1-5; D is ambiguous. CDR3 length: 13 amino acids. Germline V gives CDR1 SGHTS, CDR2 YDEGEE. Trimming cost V 4 bases and J 4 bases, with 9 bases left between them. The CDR3 reads CASSRELNQPQHF. CDR3 in DNA: TGTGCCAGCAGCCGGGAGCTAAATCAGCCCCAGCATTTT. Using reference TRBV5-8 and TRBJ1-5 for the parts outside the CDR3, the full variable domain is EAGVTQSPTHLIKTRGQQATLRCSPISGHTSVYWYQQALGLGLQFLLWYDEGEERNRGNFPPRFSGRQFPNYSSELNVNALELEDSALYLCASSRELNQPQHFGDGTRLSIL.

This rearrangement joins TRBV9 to TRBJ1-6; 8 bases are a match to TRBD1. The V segment lost 0 bases and the J segment 5 bases; nucleotides outside the gene matches: 4. CDR3 length: 16 amino acids. Germline CDR1 reads SGDLS; CDR2 reads YYNGEE. Here the CDR3 reads CASSVAWTGNNSPLHF. For the CDR3, the DNA is TGTGCCAGCAGCGTAGCCTGGACAGGGAATAATTCACCCCTCCACTTT.

This clone was seen a single time. The chain carries TRBV4-1 and TRBJ2-3; 8 bases agree with TRBD2. After removal of 0 bases from V and 1 base from J, the junction contained 3 bases not matched to a gene. This CDR3 is built from 16 residues. Germline values: CDR1 MGHRA, CDR2 YSYEKL. CDR3 in amino acids: CASSQDGREGTDTQYF. Written as DNA, the CDR3 is TGCGCCAGCAGCCAAGACGGGCGGGAGGGCACAGATACGCAGTATTTT.